A selection of T cell receptor beta chains follows, all from one sample in a study of patients and donors after allogeneic stem cell transplantation. TCRdb redid the calling of the RT-PCR reads with MiXCR, one entry per CDR3 protein. The sample shows about 950 distinct CDR3 sequences, approximately 0.42% of them seen only once. The sample comprised blood, either unsorted or a sorted T cell fraction (not recorded which). Receptors originate from a human donor who was either an allogeneic HSCT recipient or a stem cell or donor lymphocyte infusion donor (not recorded which). It is not recorded whose cells these are; they may come from a transplant donor. Each CDR3 is given with its conserved first and last residue. Fields, in order: CDR3 protein, CDR3 DNA, V gene, J gene, D gene, clone size. D genes are given only for firm matches. The size entry gives how often the clone was seen (once, few, many) or a class if it is expanded.

cdr3_aa: CASSLTGELFF; cdr3_nt: TGTGCCAGCAGTTTGACCGGGGAGCTGTTTTTT; v_call: TRBV27; j_call: TRBJ2-2; d_call: -; clone_size: large
cdr3_aa: CASIHGPEAFF; cdr3_nt: TGTGCCAGCATTCATGGGCCTGAAGCTTTCTTT; v_call: TRBV6-2/TRBV6-3; j_call: TRBJ1-1; d_call: -; clone_size: medium-sized
cdr3_aa: CASSYLGLAGRMEDEQYF; cdr3_nt: TGTGCCAGCAGTTACCTGGGACTAGCGGGTAGAATGGAGGACGAGCAGTACTTC; v_call: TRBV6-2/TRBV6-3; j_call: TRBJ2-7; d_call: TRBD2; clone_size: medium-sized
cdr3_aa: CASSTHLAKNIQYF; cdr3_nt: TGTGCCAGCAGTACCCACCTAGCCAAAAACATTCAGTACTTC; v_call: TRBV7-9; j_call: TRBJ2-4; d_call: -; clone_size: medium-sized
cdr3_aa: CASSLGGVNEQFF; cdr3_nt: TGTGCCAGCAGCTTAGGAGGGGTGAATGAGCAGTTCTTC; v_call: TRBV7-2; j_call: TRBJ2-1; d_call: -; clone_size: medium-sized
cdr3_aa: CASSHGRGSYGYTF; cdr3_nt: TGCGCCAGCAGCCATGGCCGGGGGAGCTATGGCTACACCTTC; v_call: TRBV4-3; j_call: TRBJ1-2; d_call: -; clone_size: medium-sized
cdr3_aa: CASSPGTGPSNQPQHF; cdr3_nt: TGTGCCAGCAGCCCTGGGACAGGCCCAAGCAATCAGCCCCAGCATTTT; v_call: TRBV5-5; j_call: TRBJ1-5; d_call: TRBD1; clone_size: many
cdr3_aa: CAWRSAGPGYNEQFF; cdr3_nt: TGTGCCTGGAGGTCGGCGGGACCTGGCTACAATGAGCAGTTCTTC; v_call: TRBV30; j_call: TRBJ2-1; d_call: -; clone_size: large
cdr3_aa: CSVEAKGSYEQYF; cdr3_nt: TGCAGCGTTGAAGCCAAGGGGAGCTACGAGCAGTACTTC; v_call: TRBV29-1; j_call: TRBJ2-7; d_call: -; clone_size: many
cdr3_aa: CASSHTRGSSDEQFF; cdr3_nt: TGCGCCAGCAGCCATACGCGCGGGAGTAGCGATGAGCAGTTCTTC; v_call: TRBV4-3; j_call: TRBJ2-1; d_call: TRBD2; clone_size: many
cdr3_aa: CASSSTQMSYEQYF; cdr3_nt: TGTGCCAGCAGCTCAACCCAGATGTCCTACGAGCAGTACTTC; v_call: TRBV27; j_call: TRBJ2-7; d_call: -; clone_size: many
cdr3_aa: CASSLDPPTGVATYEQYF; cdr3_nt: TGTGCCAGCAGCTTAGACCCGCCAACAGGGGTAGCTACCTACGAGCAGTACTTC; v_call: TRBV11-2; j_call: TRBJ2-7; d_call: TRBD1; clone_size: medium-sized
cdr3_aa: CASRTGGSAGELFF; cdr3_nt: TGTGCCAGCAGGACCGGAGGGTCCGCCGGGGAGCTGTTTTTT; v_call: TRBV27; j_call: TRBJ2-2; d_call: -; clone_size: many
cdr3_aa: CASSYSQSSYEQYF; cdr3_nt: TGTGCCAGCAGTTACTCCCAGAGCTCCTACGAGCAGTACTTC; v_call: TRBV6-2/TRBV6-3; j_call: TRBJ2-7; d_call: -; clone_size: medium-sized
cdr3_aa: CASSSSGTEAPTNYGYTF; cdr3_nt: TGCGCCAGCAGCTCCTCCGGGACAGAGGCCCCAACGAACTATGGCTACACCTTC; v_call: TRBV4-1; j_call: TRBJ1-2; d_call: TRBD1; clone_size: medium-sized
cdr3_aa: CAISELAGLSDGSRDTQYF; cdr3_nt: TGTGCCATCAGTGAGTTAGCGGGCCTATCGGACGGCTCGAGGGATACGCAGTATTTT; v_call: TRBV10-3; j_call: TRBJ2-3; d_call: TRBD2; clone_size: large
cdr3_aa: CASSESSLQETQYF; cdr3_nt: TGCGCCAGCAGTGAGTCGAGCTTACAAGAGACCCAGTACTTC; v_call: TRBV10-2; j_call: TRBJ2-5; d_call: -; clone_size: medium-sized
cdr3_aa: CASSYSGGRGSDTQYF; cdr3_nt: TGTGCCAGCAGTTACTCCGGGGGAAGGGGGTCAGATACGCAGTATTTT; v_call: TRBV6-2/TRBV6-3; j_call: TRBJ2-3; d_call: -; clone_size: many
cdr3_aa: CATSDLQRDTDTQYF; cdr3_nt: TGTGCCACCAGTGATTTGCAGCGGGACACAGATACGCAGTATTTT; v_call: TRBV24-1; j_call: TRBJ2-3; d_call: TRBD2; clone_size: many
cdr3_aa: CASTKDGGSSYEQYF; cdr3_nt: TGTGCCAGCACAAAGGACGGAGGAAGCTCCTACGAGCAGTACTTC; v_call: TRBV6-2/TRBV6-3; j_call: TRBJ2-7; d_call: -; clone_size: medium-sized
cdr3_aa: CASSQETSGSYEQYF; cdr3_nt: TGTGCCAGCAGCCAAGAGACTAGCGGGTCCTACGAGCAGTACTTC; v_call: TRBV4-2; j_call: TRBJ2-7; d_call: TRBD2; clone_size: medium-sized
cdr3_aa: CAADRSYEQYF; cdr3_nt: TGTGCTGCCGACAGGAGTTACGAGCAGTACTTC; v_call: TRBV30; j_call: TRBJ2-7; d_call: -; clone_size: medium-sized
cdr3_aa: CASSLAGVNNQPQHF; cdr3_nt: TGCGCCAGCAGCTTGGCGGGAGTTAACAATCAGCCCCAGCATTTT; v_call: TRBV5-1; j_call: TRBJ1-5; d_call: -; clone_size: medium-sized